This TCR beta chain came from a study of regulatory T cells in long-lasting Graves disease. Whole-study findings and limits: Newly diagnosed Graves' patients had higher TCR diversity than persistent ones.

TCR beta libraries were built with iRepertoire HTBI primers and Arm-PCR of CDR3 regions. TCRdb called the multiplex PCR reads again in MiXCR, with one record for every CDR3 protein. Of some 440,000 distinct CDR3 sequences listed, less than 25% are singletons. The CDR3 is 15 amino acids. The germline V gene encodes CDR1 MNHNS and CDR2 SASEGT. After removal of 4 bases from V and 3 bases from J, the junction contained 5 bases not matched to a gene. Time point here: persistent/refractory GD, antithyroid drugs over 5 years with positive TRAb. The TCR library was made from RNA that had been extracted from PBMCs in TRIzol. This clonotype was detected ten times or more. Its target is unknown.

Sequences were derived from peripheral blood mononuclear cells (PBMCs), sampled when the disease was refractory, from a patient treated with antithyroid drugs. The genes are TRBV6-1 and TRBJ2-7; 11 bases agree with TRBD1. The sequence came from a female donor with Graves disease. CDR3 sequence: CASSVRDRGVYEQYF. CDR3 bases: TGTGCCAGCAGTGTCCGGGACAGGGGGGTCTACGAGCAGTACTTC.